Shown below are 23 T cell receptor beta chains from a single sample sequenced in a study of T cells after yellow fever vaccination. TCRdb ran MiXCR on the 5' RACE reads and lists one entry per CDR3 protein. The sample has some 290,000 distinct CDR3 sequences, about 11% seen once. The specimen comprised CD4+ T cells sorted from PBMCs, sampled 45 days after the yellow fever booster vaccination. The receptors stem from a man younger than 35 who received the YFV17D yellow fever vaccine.

This clonotype showed up many times. This chain joins TRBV7-9 and TRBJ2-3; perhaps TRBD1 as D (5 bases). V lost 2 bases to trimming and J lost 5 bases, with 11 bases between them. Germline CDR1 SEHNR, CDR2 FQNEAQ (reference sequence). CDR3 size: 14 residues. The CDR3 reads CASSLINTGDTQYF. The CDR3 DNA follows: TGTGCCAGCAGCTTAATTAACACAGGAGATACGCAGTATTTT.

A few counts support this clonotype. The V call is TRBV18, the J call TRBJ2-7, with D possibly matching TRBD2 (5 bases). Trimming took off 2 bases at V and 3 bases at J, with 17 bases between the two ends. The CDR3 spans 16 residues. Germline loops: CDR1 KGHSH, CDR2 LQKENI. The CDR3, as DNA: TGTGCCAGCTCACCATTGCGGGTCGAGGAAGGCTACGAGCAGTACTTC. Protein: CASSPLRVEEGYEQYF.

V gene TRBV7-2 combines with J gene TRBJ1-1, with D possibly matching TRBD1 (6 bases). From germline, CDR1 is SGHTA and CDR2 FQGNSA. The CDR3 length is 16 residues. V was trimmed by 5 bases and J by 6 bases, leaving 22 bases between them. The CDR3 nucleotides are TGTGCCAGCAGCCGCTCCCGGGGGGCTTCTTTGGCTGAAGCTTTCTTT. Protein sequence: CASSRSRGASLAEAFF.

This clonotype was picked up many times. The chain recombines TRBV5-1 with TRBJ2-1; 10 nucleotides match TRBD2. The CDR3 is 15 amino acids. The J segment lost 4 bases and the V segment lost 4 bases, leaving 5 bases of the junction unmatched. Germline CDR1 reads SGHRS; CDR2 reads YFSETQ. The CDR3 DNA sequence: TGCGCCAGCAGCGCGGAACTAGCGGGGTACAATGAGCAGTTCTTC. It codes for CASSAELAGYNEQFF.

V usage is TRBV7-9 and J usage is TRBJ2-3; the match to TRBD2 covers 7 bases. In germline, CDR1 is SEHNR, CDR2 FQNEAQ (reference sequence). V gave up 1 base and J gave up 5 bases; unmatched junction bases: 9. This CDR3 comprises 16 residues. In DNA form, the CDR3 reads TGTGCCAGCAGCTTAGGACTAGCCCCAGAGGTAGATACGCAGTATTTT. This sequence encodes CASSLGLAPEVDTQYF.

In this sample, this clonotype turned up a few times. This chain joins TRBV5-1 and TRBJ1-4, with 8 bases that match TRBD1. This CDR3 comprises 16 residues. V dropped 1 base and J dropped 4; count of bases not matched to a gene: 6. The germline gives CDR1 SGHRS, CDR2 YFSETQ. The CDR3 loop is CASSLLGTGGNEKLFF. The CDR3 DNA follows: TGCGCCAGCAGCTTGCTCGGGACAGGCGGTAATGAAAAACTGTTTTTT.

The genes are TRBV3-1 and TRBJ1-1; D uncertain. The CDR3 extends over 13 amino acids. V lost 4 bases, J lost 1 base, and 7 bases lay in between. CDR1 and CDR2 (germline): LGHDT, YNNKEL (reference sequence). CDR3 loop: CASSRGGNTEAFF. In DNA, the CDR3 is TGTGCCAGCAGCCGTGGCGGGAACACTGAAGCTTTCTTT.

This clonotype occurred many times. This sequence joins TRBV20-1 and TRBJ2-7; D remains unclear. The germline CDR1 and CDR2 sequences are DFQATT and SNEGSKA (reference sequence). The CDR3 consists of 13 residues. Trimming left V 4 bases short and J 0 bases short, with 10 bases between. The CDR3 is CSAKGLGSYEQYV. The CDR3 DNA follows: TGCAGTGCTAAGGGCCTGGGCTCCTACGAGCAGTACGTC.

This clonotype showed up many times. The chain combines TRBV5-6 with TRBJ2-1; no reliable D call. Germline V lookup: CDR1 SGHDT, CDR2 YYEEEE. This CDR3 is built from 14 residues. With 4 bases removed from V and 0 bases from J, the gap between germline ends came to 8 bases. The CDR3 spells CASSQLSSYNEQFF. The CDR3 bases are TGTGCCAGCAGCCAGTTGAGCTCCTACAATGAGCAGTTCTTC.

The chain has TRBV7-8 and TRBJ2-7, with 16 nucleotides matching TRBD2. J was trimmed by 5 bases and V by 5 bases; bases with no gene match: 15. CDR3 length: 19 residues. Germline assignment: CDR1 SGHVS and CDR2 FQNEAQ. Here the CDR3 DNA reads TGTGCCAGCAGCCTACGACCCGGGACTAGCGGGGGGGGTAGGAACGAGCAGTACTTC. This gives the protein CASSLRPGTSGGGRNEQYF.

This clonotype was detected only a few times. This rearrangement joins TRBV7-2 to TRBJ2-5, with D tentatively TRBD2 (5 bases). With 2 bases removed from V and 7 bases from J, the gap between germline ends came to 5 bases. Germline CDR1 SGHTA, CDR2 FQGNSA. The CDR3 runs to 11 residues. CDR3 loop: CASSLTRTQYF. The DNA for the CDR3 is TGTGCCAGCAGCTTAACTAGGACCCAGTACTTC.

The genes are TRBV10-3 and TRBJ1-6, with 7 bases identical to TRBD1. The CDR3 runs 16 residues. Germline-derived CDR1 and CDR2 are ENHRY and SYGVKD. V gave up 5 bases and J gave up 7 bases; unmatched junction bases: 11. This CDR3 reads CAISPMSGGLNSPLHF. The CDR3 DNA reads TGTGCCATCAGTCCTATGTCAGGGGGGTTAAATTCACCCCTCCACTTT.

This clonotype has just a few counts. This chain links TRBV24-1 with TRBJ1-1, with 7 bases lining up with TRBD1. Trimming removed 10 bases from V and 5 bases from J; junction bases left unmatched: 9. The CDR3 extends over 13 amino acids. In germline, CDR1 is KGHDR, CDR2 SFDVKD. CDR3 amino acids: CATRQGGGTEAFF. The CDR3 DNA follows: TGTGCCACACGACAGGGAGGCGGAACTGAAGCTTTCTTT.

The V and J genes are TRBV4-3 and TRBJ1-2; TRBD1 might be the D (5 bases). Per the germline V gene, CDR1 is LGHNA and CDR2 is YSLEER. The CDR3 is 14 amino acids. Trimming cost V 1 base and J 7 bases, with 13 bases left between them. DNA of the CDR3: TGCGCCAGCAGCCAAGTCGGGGGGGTGACTGGCTACACCTTC. It is translated as CASSQVGGVTGYTF.

The rearrangement joins TRBV20-1 to TRBJ1-5; D call uncertain. The CDR3 contains 15 residues. Trimming removed 0 bases from V and 0 bases from J, with 9 bases in between. CDR1 and CDR2 (germline): DFQATT, SNEGSKA (reference sequence). The CDR3 nucleotides are TGCAGTGCTAGAGATCAAGGTTATAGCAATCAGCCCCAGCATTTT. Translated: CSARDQGYSNQPQHF.

This clonotype was seen many times. CDR3: CASSQSGGQETQYF. The CDR3, as DNA: TGTGCCAGCAGCCAGAGCGGGGGGCAAGAGACCCAGTACTTC. The chain recombines TRBV12-3 or TRBV12-4 with TRBJ2-5, with 9 positions matching TRBD2. V shed 6 bases, J shed 2 bases, and the junction held 4 bases outside the gene matches. This CDR3 spans 14 amino acids.

Ten or more counts support this clonotype. V usage is TRBV6-5 and J usage is TRBJ2-3; 8 positions agree with TRBD2. Germline CDR1 is MNHEY and CDR2 is SVGAGI. V lost 7 bases and J lost 5; bases outside the gene matches: 14. The CDR3 spans 16 residues. CDR3 amino acids: CASKRAGASGRDTQYF. The CDR3 DNA reads as TGTGCCAGCAAGAGGGCTGGGGCTAGCGGGCGAGATACGCAGTATTTT.

The rearrangement links TRBV18 to TRBJ1-3; D might be TRBD1 (5 bases). The CDR3 spans 15 residues. Trimming removed 6 bases from V and 0 bases from J, with 12 bases in between. Germline loops: CDR1 KGHSH, CDR2 LQKENI. As DNA, the CDR3 is TGTGCCAGCTCTCCGACAGCAAGCTCTGGAAACACCATATATTTT. This translates into CASSPTASSGNTIYF.

In this sample, this clonotype turned up a few times. The V and J genes are TRBV12-5 and TRBJ2-2, with no clear D. The V end was cut by 1 base, the J end by 2 bases, with 8 bases between. Germline CDR1 reads LGHNT; CDR2 reads FRNRAP. The CDR3 has 15 amino acids. The CDR3 DNA sequence: TGTGCTAGTGGTTTGGGCGGCGGAAACACCGGGGAGCTGTTTTTT. Translation: CASGLGGGNTGELFF. The full variable domain, with the rest looked up from reference TRBV12-5 and TRBJ2-2, is DARVTQTPRHKVTEMGQEVTMRCQPILGHNTVFWYRQTMMQGLELLAYFRNRAPLDDSGMPKDRFSAEMPDATLATLKIQPSEPRDSAVYFCASGLGGGNTGELFFGEGSRLTVL.

This clonotype was observed many times. The V call is TRBV15, the J call TRBJ2-3, with a tentative D call TRBD1 (5 bases). V lost 0 bases and J lost 2, with 12 bases in between. CDR3 size: 16 residues. Germline V gene data show CDR1 as LNHNV and CDR2 as YYDKDF (reference sequence). The CDR3 protein is CATSRDIRADTDTQYF. CDR3 sequence (DNA): TGTGCCACCAGCAGAGATATCAGGGCGGACACAGATACGCAGTATTTT. Drawing the rest from reference TRBV15 and TRBJ2-3, the complete variable domain is DAMVIQNPRYQVTQFGKPVTLSCSQTLNHNVMYWYQQKSSQAPKLLFHYYDKDFNNEADTPDNFQSRRPNTSFCFLDIRSPGLGDTAMYLCATSRDIRADTDTQYFGPGTRLTVL.

This clonotype was seen more than once but under ten times. The CDR3 reads CASSGGTDSYEQYF. DNA of the CDR3: TGCGCCAGCAGCGGCGGGACAGACTCCTACGAGCAGTACTTC. The rearrangement uses TRBV5-1 and TRBJ2-7; possible D gene TRBD1, 7 bases. V dropped 4 bases and J dropped 0 bases, with 11 bases sitting between them. The germline V gene has CDR1 SGHRS and CDR2 YFSETQ. This CDR3 is built from 14 residues. Looking up the rest from reference TRBV5-1 and TRBJ2-7 gives the full variable domain: KAGVTQTPRYLIKTRGQQVTLSCSPISGHRSVSWYQQTPGQGLQFLFEYFSETQRNKGNFPGRFSGRQFSNSRSEMNVSTLELGDSALYLCASSGGTDSYEQYFGPGTRLTVT.

This clonotype was detected only a few times. V and J are TRBV7-9 and TRBJ1-5, with a tentative D call TRBD1 (5 bases). The CDR3 is 14 amino acids. CDR1 SEHNR and CDR2 FQNEAQ come from the germline V gene (reference sequence). The V gene lost 1 base and the J gene lost 4 bases, with 8 bases spanning the gap. The CDR3 sequence is CASSLETENQPQHF. CDR3 nucleotide sequence: TGTGCCAGCAGCTTAGAGACAGAAAATCAGCCCCAGCATTTT.

The rearrangement links TRBV7-2 to TRBJ2-5; tentatively, D is TRBD2 (5 bases). Germline V gene lookup returns CDR1 SGHTA and CDR2 FQGNSA. Trimming stripped 2 bases from V and 5 bases from J, with 15 bases between. The CDR3 sequence is 15 residues long. The CDR3 coding sequence is TGTGCCAGCAGCTTAATCCCGGGGATGGGGGAGACCCAGTACTTC. This translates into CASSLIPGMGETQYF.